This note documents a single TCR beta chain sequence. Antigen specificity is unknown. Prior to sequencing, the ViraFEST assay stimulated PBMC with viral peptide pools, which expanded the antigen-specific CD4+ T cells. Following an approximately 10-day culture, CD4+ T cells were purified. No vaccinee had earlier SARS-CoV-2 infection, and nucleocapsid antibodies were negative. This specimen comes from a study of vaccination effects on CD4 cells after COVID-19. Study-wide points: Marked clonal contraction of infection- and vaccine-induced clones was seen late after vaccination. Just 1 of 255 vaccine-induced clones in healthy recipients was cross-reactive.

Sequencing used immunoSEQ multiplex PCR; TCRdb keeps in-frame clones, though not all of them. The sample lists about 63,000 clones; 75% were seen once. This receptor was obtained from a human donor who received a COVID-19 vaccine. Sequencing used CD4+ T cells from PBMCs cultured with HCoV-OC43 spike peptides, obtained before COVID-19 vaccination. Subset meaning: HCoV-OC43 spike overlapping peptide pool stimulation.

The CDR3 DNA follows: TGTGCCAGCAGCCTCAGACAGGGGGAGCAGTACGTC. This translates into CASSLRQGEQYV. V is TRBV28 and J is TRBJ2-7; 8 bases map to TRBD1. After removal of 6 bases from V and 7 bases from J, the junction contained 5 bases not matched to a gene. The V gene's germline CDR1 is MDHEN and CDR2 SYDVKM. The CDR3 covers 12 residues.